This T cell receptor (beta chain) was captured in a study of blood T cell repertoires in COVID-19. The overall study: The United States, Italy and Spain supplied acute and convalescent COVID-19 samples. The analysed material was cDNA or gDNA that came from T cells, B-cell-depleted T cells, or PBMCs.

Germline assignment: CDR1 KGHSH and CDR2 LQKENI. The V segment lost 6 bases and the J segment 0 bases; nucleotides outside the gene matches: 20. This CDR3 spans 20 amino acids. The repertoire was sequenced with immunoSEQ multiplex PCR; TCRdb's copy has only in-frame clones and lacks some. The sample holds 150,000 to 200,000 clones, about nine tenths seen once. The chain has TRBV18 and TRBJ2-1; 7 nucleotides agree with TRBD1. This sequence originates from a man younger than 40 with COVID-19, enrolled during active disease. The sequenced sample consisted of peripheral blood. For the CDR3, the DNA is TGTGCCAGCTCCCCCTTCGGGACAGCAACACCCTCGAGCTCCTACAATGAGCAGTTCTTC. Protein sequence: CASSPFGTATPSSSYNEQFF. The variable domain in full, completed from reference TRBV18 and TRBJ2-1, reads NAGVMQNPRHLVRRRGQEARLRCSPMKGHSHVYWYRQLPEEGLKFMVYLQKENIIDESGMPKERFSAEFPKEGPSILRIQQVVRGDSAAYFCASSPFGTATPSSSYNEQFFGPGTRLTVL.